These T cell receptor beta chains were read from a single sample in a study of T cells in Graves' hyperthyroidism and ophthalmopathy. MiXCR was run by TCRdb on the multiplex PCR reads, yielding one entry per CDR3 protein. This table has approximately 610,000 distinct CDR3 sequences, 14% to 15% appearing once. The sequenced material came from blood. These receptors were taken from a woman aged 40 to 50 with Graves' ophthalmopathy. CDR3s leave out the opening cysteine and the closing phenylalanine or tryptophan. Fields, in order: J gene, V gene, CDR3 protein.

TRBJ1-2 | TRBV7-2 | ASSLSINEGYGYT
TRBJ1-1 | TRBV6-2/TRBV6-3 | ASSPVLGSMKAF
TRBJ1-2 | TRBV6-5 | ASSFDRRFRGYT
TRBJ2-5 | TRBV4-1 | ASSQPRAARETQY
TRBJ2-7 | TRBV5-1 | ASSSRDGDYEQY
TRBJ2-7 | TRBV12-3/TRBV12-4 | ASNPLPGQGRYEQY
TRBJ2-2 | TRBV12-3/TRBV12-4 | ASSPLDMGAGELF
TRBJ1-6 | TRBV12-3/TRBV12-4 | ASSLGGYSPLH
TRBJ2-5 | TRBV28 | ASSQDFGTAYQETQY
TRBJ1-5 | TRBV6-2/TRBV6-3 | ASTIAGVGNQPQH
TRBJ1-2 | TRBV28 | ASSFPPQGPAYT
TRBJ1-1 | TRBV7-2 | ASLQGMNTEAF
TRBJ1-5 | TRBV7-8 | ASSLALRGLNQPQH
TRBJ1-1 | TRBV6-5 | ANQEGNLNTEAF
TRBJ2-7 | TRBV6-2/TRBV6-3 | ASSPAWREGFYEQY
TRBJ1-1 | TRBV28 | ASRETGDRLNTEAF
TRBJ1-6 | TRBV30 | AWGGQGDSPLH
TRBJ1-2 | TRBV20-1 | SAQGGINYGYT
TRBJ2-2 | TRBV11-2 | ASTRGGVTGELF
TRBJ1-1 | TRBV9 | ASSPRQGLINTEAF